The next 30 T cell receptor beta chains were all read from a single sample in a study of T and B cells in COVID-19 patients (dated by TCRdb to the early 2020s). TCRdb records Illumina MiSeq as the sequencer. Multiplex PCR with BIOMED2 TRB-A/B primer pools was used to amplify TRB rearrangements. TCRdb ran its own pipeline on the public reads, namely fastp trimming at Q25 and MiXCR clone calling, and kept in-frame beta chains. Here each entry gathers all rows of one CDR3 protein and keeps the most common genes and DNA. The sample table shows approximately 17,000 distinct CDR3 sequences, and under 35% are seen once. Together, the top ten hold approximately 3.1% of the sample. Genomic DNA extracted from blood, in amounts of about 220-500 ng, served as the starting material for amplifying TRB repertoires. What was sequenced was blood. The receptor set was obtained from a human donor who had recovered from COVID-19.

This clonotype was observed a few times. V gene TRBV18 combines with J gene TRBJ1-1; possible D gene TRBD1, 5 bases. CDR1 KGHSH and CDR2 LQKENI come from the germline V gene. This CDR3 comprises 13 residues. Trimming left V 0 bases short and J 11 bases short, with 13 bases between. The CDR3 DNA follows: TGTGCCAGCTCACCACCGGTCAGGGACGGTGCTTTCTTT. Amino acid sequence: CASSPPVRDGAFF.

This clonotype was found a few times. This chain uses TRBV12-3 or TRBV12-4 with TRBJ1-1; D gene ambiguous. V dropped 6 bases and J dropped 2 bases, with 16 bases sitting between them. The CDR3 has 15 residues. The CDR3 loop reads CASRAVSGLNTEAFF. Written as DNA, the CDR3 is TGTGCCAGCAGAGCCGTGTCAGGCCTAAACACTGAAGCTTTCTTT.

About this clonotype itself: A much larger clone differs from this one at a single base, so this may be a read error. V and J are TRBV19 and TRBJ2-4; D may correspond to TRBD1 or TRBD2 (5 bases each). CDR3 length equals 10 residues. CDR1 is LNHDA and CDR2 is SQIVND in the germline V gene (reference sequence). V lost 9 bases, J lost 15 bases, and 15 bases lay in between. Here the CDR3 reads CASRGKRAYF. DNA for the CDR3: TGTGCCAGCCGGGGCAAAAGGGCGTACTTC.

This clonotype has a handful of counts. The rearrangement joins TRBV6-1 to TRBJ1-1, with a weak D call TRBD1 (6 bases). V lost 7 bases, J lost 1 base, and 16 bases lay in between. The germline CDR1 and CDR2 sequences are MNHNS and SASEGT. The CDR3 is 15 amino acids. The CDR3 region is CASTRTVGENTEAFF. The CDR3 DNA is TGTGCCAGCACGCGGACAGTCGGCGAGAACACTGAAGCTTTCTTT.

By share of the sample, this clonotype is medium-sized. The genes are TRBV5-6 and TRBJ2-1; TRBD2 aligns across 7 bases. The germline gives CDR1 SGHDT, CDR2 YYEEEE. V shed 0 bases and J 1 base; nucleotides not matched to a gene: 7. This CDR3 is built from 17 residues. The CDR3 bases are TGTGCCAGCAGCTTGGTGTCTGCGGGAGCGTCCTACAATGAGCAGTTCTTC. It encodes CASSLVSAGASYNEQFF.

This clonotype has a handful of counts. This chain links TRBV30 with TRBJ2-7, with a possible D match to TRBD2 (5 bases). The CDR3 is 13 amino acids. CDR1 is GTSNPN, CDR2 SVGIG, per germline (reference sequence). Trimming left V 2 bases short and J 4 bases short, with 12 bases between. Here the CDR3 reads CAWSPGNWYEQYF. In DNA form, the CDR3 reads TGTGCCTGGAGTCCGGGGAACTGGTACGAGCAGTACTTC.

The chain carries TRBV30 and TRBJ2-2; no clear D gene. The CDR3 loop spans 15 amino acids. Germline CDR1 reads GTSNPN; CDR2 reads SVGIG (reference sequence). Deletions cut 0 bases from V and 1 base from J, with 9 bases between. CDR3 in amino acids: CAWSVRRQNTGELFF. The CDR3 DNA reads as TGTGCCTGGAGTGTACGCCGACAGAACACCGGGGAGCTGTTTTTT. The complete variable domain, with remaining parts taken from reference TRBV30 and TRBJ2-2, reads SQTIHQWPATLVQPVGSPLSLECTVEGTSNPNLYWYRQAAGRGLQLLFYSVGIGQISSEVPQNLSASRPQDRQFILSSKKLLLSDSGFYLCAWSVRRQNTGELFFGEGSRLTVL.

This clonotype was seen only a few times. This sequence joins TRBV13 and TRBJ2-4, with TRBD1 matching over 7 bases. There are 17 residues in the CDR3. Germline-derived CDR1 and CDR2 are PRHDT and FYEKMQ (reference sequence). After removal of 5 bases from V and 0 bases from J, the junction contained 10 bases not matched to a gene. Here the CDR3 reads CASSTDRELLAKNIQYF. In DNA form, the CDR3 reads TGTGCCAGCAGCACCGACAGGGAATTACTAGCCAAAAACATTCAGTACTTC.

In its sample, this clonotype was seen a few times. The V and J genes are TRBV27 and TRBJ1-1; D remains ambiguous. Trimming pared 4 bases from V and 7 bases from J, leaving 22 bases between. The CDR3 is made up of 16 amino acids. The germline V gene has CDR1 MNHEY and CDR2 SMNVEV (reference sequence). The CDR3 bases are TGTGCCAGCAGTTCCTACGAAATTCAGGCTACCAATGAAGCTTTCTTT. It is translated as CASSSYEIQATNEAFF.

This clonotype appeared a few times. The chain links TRBV10-3 to TRBJ1-2, with a tentative D call TRBD1 (5 bases). Germline loops: CDR1 ENHRY, CDR2 SYGVKD. The CDR3 consists of 16 residues. Trimming removed 3 bases from V and 4 bases from J, with 18 bases in between. In nucleotides, the CDR3 is TGTGCCATCAGTGAAGCGACGTATGGGACGGTCTATGGCTACACCTTC. Protein: CAISEATYGTVYGYTF.

This clonotype has only a few counts. The chain couples TRBV18 to TRBJ1-2; TRBD1 matches at 10 bases. Germline loops: CDR1 KGHSH, CDR2 LQKENI. V lost 2 bases to trimming and J lost 2 bases; unmatched junction nucleotides: 5. The CDR3 runs to 16 residues. In DNA, the CDR3 is TGTGCCAGCTCACCAAGACAGGGGGCCAACAACTATGGCTACACCTTC. Amino acid sequence: CASSPRQGANNYGYTF.

This clonotype was observed a few times. This chain links TRBV7-6 with TRBJ2-5; the D is unclear. Trimming stripped 0 bases from V and 4 bases from J, with 15 bases between. The germline CDR1 and CDR2 sequences are SGHVS and FNYEAQ. This CDR3 spans 16 amino acids. CDR3 nucleotides: TGTGCCAGCAGCTTAGCTTCGGGCCTCAGTGGAGAGACCCAGTACTTC. Its translation: CASSLASGLSGETQYF.

J is TRBJ2-5 and V is TRBV19, with D tentatively TRBD2 (6 bases). Germline CDR1 reads LNHDA; CDR2 reads SQIVND (reference sequence). The V and J ends lost 3 bases and 3 bases respectively, with 14 bases between them. The CDR3 contains 15 residues. The CDR3 DNA sequence: TGTGCCAGTAGTATTGGGGGGACCAAGAAAGAGACCCAGTACTTC. The encoded protein is CASSIGGTKKETQYF.

Ten or more counts support this clonotype. The chain combines TRBV6-5 with TRBJ2-6; D gene uncertain. Trimming cost V 0 bases and J 0 bases, with 6 bases left between them. The germline V gene encodes CDR1 MNHEY and CDR2 SVGAGI. The CDR3 is made up of 16 amino acids. CDR3 sequence (DNA): TGTGCCAGCAGTTACTCCGTTCCCTCTGGGGCCAACGTCCTGACTTTC. It specifies CASSYSVPSGANVLTF.

This clonotype has a handful of counts. V usage is TRBV5-6 and J usage is TRBJ2-7; D not resolved. With 1 base removed from V and 1 base from J, the gap between germline ends came to 6 bases. The germline V gene has CDR1 SGHDT and CDR2 YYEEEE. The CDR3 covers 13 residues. The CDR3: CASSLRGSYEQYF. CDR3 DNA sequence: TGTGCCAGCAGCTTGAGAGGATCCTACGAGCAGTACTTC.

The chain's CDR3 is CASSRDRGPDEGGYTF. CDR3 in DNA: TGTGCCAGCAGCCGCGACAGGGGGCCGGATGAAGGTGGCTACACCTTC. This chain connects TRBV6-5 to TRBJ1-2, with 10 bases fitting TRBD1. Trimming cost V 6 bases and J 7 bases; bases outside gene matches: 14. Germline V CDR1 and CDR2: MNHEY, SVGAGI. The CDR3 is made up of 16 amino acids.

To note about this clonotype: This may be a read error, as it is one base from a much larger clone. V and J are TRBV7-9 and TRBJ2-2, with 13 bases aligning to TRBD2. J was trimmed by 6 bases and V by 5 bases; bases with no gene match: 9. This CDR3 has 17 amino acids. Germline-derived CDR1 and CDR2 are SEHNR and FQNEAQ (reference sequence). This CDR3 is CASSPVIGTSGAGELFF. The CDR3 nucleotides read TGTGCCAGCAGCCCAGTTATCGGGACTAGCGGGGCCGGGGAGCTGTTTTTT.

This clonotype has more than one count but fewer than ten. The chain links TRBV7-2 to TRBJ1-2; the D is unclear. The germline V gene has CDR1 SGHTA and CDR2 FQGNSA. There are 14 residues in the CDR3. Trimming pared 4 bases from V and 0 bases from J, leaving 9 bases between. Written as DNA, the CDR3 is TGTGCCAGCAGCTCCCCCGGGGCTAACTATGGCTACACCTTC. It translates to CASSSPGANYGYTF.

This clonotype has just a few counts. This sequence joins TRBV7-2 and TRBJ2-1; 8 nucleotides agree with TRBD2. The CDR3 covers 16 residues. The J segment lost 4 bases and the V segment lost 6 bases, leaving 11 bases of the junction unmatched. Germline V gene data show CDR1 as SGHTA and CDR2 as FQGNSA. CDR3 bases: TGTGCCAGCAGTCGACCGGGACTAGGACAATACAATGAGCAGTTCTTC. Amino acid sequence: CASSRPGLGQYNEQFF.

This clonotype occurred many times. V is TRBV6-4 and J is TRBJ2-1; weak D call: TRBD1 (6 bases). Germline lookup yields CDR1 MRHNA and CDR2 SNTAGT. V lost 3 bases to trimming and J lost 7 bases, with 10 bases between them. This CDR3 is built from 13 residues. The CDR3 DNA is TGTGCCAGCAGTGAGGGGGCGCAGAATGAGCAGTTCTTC. This encodes CASSEGAQNEQFF.

This clonotype was observed many times. The CDR3 protein is CASRGNTEAFF. DNA for the CDR3: TGTGCCAGCCGGGGGAACACTGAAGCTTTCTTT. This rearrangement joins TRBV27 to TRBJ1-1, with no clear D. The CDR3 contains 11 residues. Trimming removed 8 bases at V and 1 base at J, with 5 bases between. Germline V gene sequence: CDR1 MNHEY, CDR2 SMNVEV (reference sequence).

The gene calls are TRBV7-2 and TRBJ2-3; a weak D match, TRBD2 (5 bases). Germline values: CDR1 SGHTA, CDR2 FQGNSA. The CDR3 is 16 residues long. The germline V and J ends were trimmed by 5 bases and 1 base, with 16 bases remaining between them. CDR3 sequence (DNA): TGTGCCAGCAGCCCCTTGGGAAGCGGACGCACAGATACGCAGTATTTT. Translating it yields CASSPLGSGRTDTQYF.

The rearrangement uses TRBV11-1 and TRBJ1-1; no clear D. Looked up from germline, CDR1 is SGHAT and CDR2 is FQDESV (reference sequence). The CDR3 runs to 13 residues. V was pared by 3 bases and J by 3 bases, with 8 bases between. CDR3 nucleotides: TGTGCCAGCAGCTTGGAGGAATACACTGAAGCTTTCTTT. Translated: CASSLEEYTEAFF.

This clonotype is classed as medium-sized. V and J are TRBV19 and TRBJ1-4; TRBD1 is a possible D gene (5 bases). Trimming cost V 3 bases and J 4 bases, with 9 bases left between them. The germline V gene encodes CDR1 LNHDA and CDR2 SQIVND (reference sequence). The CDR3 has 14 amino acids. DNA for the CDR3: TGTGCCAGTAGTATGGGGGGGAATAATGAAAAACTGTTTTTT. As protein: CASSMGGNNEKLFF.

The rearrangement uses TRBV5-4 and TRBJ2-7, with 7 bases lining up with TRBD2. CDR3 length equals 16 residues. Germline V gene sequence: CDR1 SGHNT, CDR2 YYREEE (reference sequence). Trimming cost V 4 bases and J 2 bases; bases outside gene matches: 12. Written as DNA, the CDR3 is TGTGCCAGCAGCGCTGGGGGGGTCCCGCAGGCCTACGAGCAGTACTTC. Translating gives CASSAGGVPQAYEQYF.

The chain links TRBV27 to TRBJ2-2, with TRBD2 matching 8 bases. This CDR3 is 23 amino acids long. The ends lost 2 bases at V and 7 bases at J; junction bases unmatched: 30. CDR1 is MNHEY, CDR2 SMNVEV, per germline (reference sequence). The CDR3 nucleotides are TGTGCCAGCAGTTTAAGTGGTAGTGGTGAGGGGTTACCATGCGGGGGGTGGGTCGGGGAGCTGTTTTTT. Translating it yields CASSLSGSGEGLPCGGWVGELFF.

This clonotype was counted ten times or more. The chain combines TRBV6-2 or TRBV6-3 with TRBJ2-7; D not resolved. CDR3 length: 12 amino acids. Germline CDR1 MNHEY, CDR2 SVGEGT. Trimming took 2 bases from V and 12 from J, leaving 14 bases between them. CDR3 sequence (DNA): TGTGCCAGCAGTTACGCAGGCGGTTATCCGTACTTC. Translation gives CASSYAGGYPYF.

This clonotype was detected a few times. V usage is TRBV15 and J usage is TRBJ1-2; D not certain. V gave up 0 bases and J gave up 5 bases, with 4 bases separating them. Germline CDR1 is LNHNV and CDR2 is YYDKDF (reference sequence). The length of the CDR3 is 12 residues. The CDR3 nucleotides read TGTGCCACCAGCAGAGATCGGTATGGCTACACCTTC. This codes for CATSRDRYGYTF. Variable domain in full (rest from reference TRBV15 and TRBJ1-2): DAMVIQNPRYQVTQFGKPVTLSCSQTLNHNVMYWYQQKSSQAPKLLFHYYDKDFNNEADTPDNFQSRRPNTSFCFLDIRSPGLGDTAMYLCATSRDRYGYTFGSGTRLTVV.

The V call is TRBV5-6, the J call TRBJ2-2; D call uncertain. Germline CDR1 SGHDT, CDR2 YYEEEE. Trimming left V 0 bases short and J 5 bases short, with 5 bases between. The CDR3 is made up of 13 amino acids. The CDR3 nucleotides read TGTGCCAGCAGCTTGGGACCAACCGGGGAGCTGTTTTTT. Amino acids: CASSLGPTGELFF.

This clonotype turned up a few times. J is TRBJ2-5 and V is TRBV6-5; 9 positions match TRBD2. Unmatched junction bases numbered 9, after V lost 5 bases and J lost 5 bases. The CDR3 is made up of 15 amino acids. Germline V gives CDR1 MNHEY, CDR2 SVGAGI. CDR3 in DNA: TGTGCCAGCAGTCCCGGGACTAGCTCTTCGGAGACCCAGTACTTC. Encoded protein: CASSPGTSSSETQYF.